The rows below give T cell receptor beta chains drawn from one sample of a study of Ad26.COV2.S vaccination and SARS-CoV-2 variants. Generated by immunoSEQ multiplex PCR, the TCRdb table keeps only in-frame clones and is missing some. The sample consists of 300,000 to 400,000 clones, approximately 84% of them appearing once. Source: peripheral blood, taken in a trial of Ad26.COV2.S vaccine versus placebo. These receptor sequences come from a person aged 18-65 years who received the Ad26.COV2.S COVID-19 vaccine or a placebo. CDR3s include the opening cysteine and the closing phenylalanine or tryptophan. Fields, in order: CDR3 protein, CDR3 DNA, CDR3 length, D gene, J gene, V gene, clone size. A D gene is named only where the DNA matches it firmly. Rows give clone size only sometimes, using once, few, many, or a class for an expanded clone.

CDR3 protein: CASSQDYRHHEQFF
CDR3 DNA: TGCGCCAGCAGCCAAGATTACCGTCATCATGAGCAGTTCTTC
CDR3 length: 14
D gene: .
J gene: TRBJ2-1
V gene: TRBV4-3
clone size: .

CDR3 protein: CASSLDGWSNEKLFF
CDR3 DNA: TGCGCCAGCAGCTTGGATGGATGGAGCAATGAAAAACTGTTTTTT
CDR3 length: 15
D gene: .
J gene: TRBJ1-4
V gene: TRBV5-1
clone size: .

CDR3 protein: CASSQETGRAFF
CDR3 DNA: TGTGCCAGCAGCCAAGAAACGGGGCGAGCTTTCTTT
CDR3 length: 12
D gene: .
J gene: TRBJ1-1
V gene: TRBV3-1/TRBV3-2
clone size: .

CDR3 protein: CASSKGRNTIYF
CDR3 DNA: TGTGCCAGCAGTAAGGGCAGAAACACCATATATTTT
CDR3 length: 12
D gene: .
J gene: TRBJ1-3
V gene: TRBV12-3/TRBV12-4
clone size: .

CDR3 protein: CASSNVGRGTGELFF
CDR3 DNA: TGTGCCAGCAGCAACGTTGGTCGGGGTACCGGGGAGCTGTTTTTT
CDR3 length: 15
D gene: .
J gene: TRBJ2-2
V gene: TRBV7-2
clone size: few

CDR3 protein: CASSSMGLSYGYTF
CDR3 DNA: TGTGCCAGCAGCTCCATGGGACTTAGCTATGGCTACACCTTC
CDR3 length: 14
D gene: .
J gene: TRBJ1-2
V gene: TRBV7-9
clone size: once

CDR3 protein: CASTLGGLGAEAFF
CDR3 DNA: TGTGCCAGCACCTTGGGGGGGCTGGGGGCTGAAGCTTTCTTT
CDR3 length: 14
D gene: .
J gene: TRBJ1-1
V gene: TRBV28
clone size: .

CDR3 protein: CASRGQTPDTQYF
CDR3 DNA: TGTGCCAGCAGGGGACAGACCCCAGATACGCAGTATTTT
CDR3 length: 13
D gene: TRBD1
J gene: TRBJ2-3
V gene: TRBV6-6
clone size: .

CDR3 protein: CASTPAAGADEQYF
CDR3 DNA: TGCGCCAGCACCCCAGCGGCGGGAGCGGATGAGCAGTACTTC
CDR3 length: 14
D gene: TRBD2
J gene: TRBJ2-7
V gene: TRBV5-1
clone size: once

CDR3 protein: CASSFLRDTTYEQYF
CDR3 DNA: TGTGCCAGCAGCTTCCTCCGGGACACAACCTACGAGCAGTACTTC
CDR3 length: 15
D gene: .
J gene: TRBJ2-7
V gene: TRBV7-2
clone size: .

CDR3 protein: CASSWQTYEQYF
CDR3 DNA: TGTGCCAGCAGCTGGCAGACCTACGAGCAGTACTTC
CDR3 length: 12
D gene: .
J gene: TRBJ2-7
V gene: TRBV7-9
clone size: .